This TCR beta chain appears in the sequencing data of a study of CD8 T cells in ankylosing spondylitis. This clonotype was counted between two and nine times. Its specificity is not known. Study-level findings and limits: Blood from ankylosing spondylitis patients appeared to carry a characteristic roughly 8-variant TCR beta motif.

A quantitative 5'-RACE method, one with molecular barcodes, was used to make TCR beta libraries. In TCRdb, the 5' RACE reads were re-called with MiXCR into one record per CDR3 protein. The sample contains 450,000 or so distinct CDR3 sequences, 25% to 30% of which appear only once. Trimming cost V 2 bases and J 0 bases; bases outside gene matches: 3. This CDR3 region has 16 residues. CDR1 KGHSH and CDR2 LQKENI come from the germline V gene. The chain is built from TRBV18 and TRBJ2-2; 7 bases are a match to TRBD1. This TCR was sampled from a male donor with ankylosing spondylitis. The sequenced sample was blood, either unsorted or a sorted T cell fraction (not recorded which). The CDR3 protein is CASSPRTGANTGELFF. In DNA, the CDR3 is TGTGCCAGCTCACCAAGAACAGGGGCGAACACCGGGGAGCTGTTTTTT.